A selection of T cell receptor beta chains follows, all from one sample in a study of identical twins. From the 5' RACE reads, TCRdb called clonotypes with MiXCR, one entry per CDR3 protein. Of about 520,000 distinct CDR3 sequences in the sample, roughly a fifth were seen once. The same data also went into a second study, on T cells expressing NK-cell markers.

The specimen was CD4+ T cells sorted from blood. All receptors derive from a woman under 30 in good health. CDR3s leave out the opening cysteine and the closing phenylalanine or tryptophan. Each record gives: J gene, V gene, D gene, CDR3 protein. The D gene is left open where the match is weak.

TRBJ2-7,TRBV6-1,TRBD2,ASSPRGGTYEQY
TRBJ2-7,TRBV20-1,.,SANSPGQGQY
TRBJ2-6,TRBV2,.,ATKNSGANVLT
TRBJ2-7,TRBV3-1,.,ASSQDTGTWAYEQY
TRBJ2-2,TRBV6-1,TRBD2,ASKVASGSLGTGELF
TRBJ2-1,TRBV5-4,.,AISPGRYNEQF
TRBJ1-2,TRBV10-3,.,AISETGGWGYT
TRBJ2-1,TRBV12-3/TRBV12-4,TRBD1,ASSPQGAGYNEQF
TRBJ2-3,TRBV18,.,ASSWAEAHTDTQY
TRBJ2-1,TRBV10-3,.,AISETNAGEQF
TRBJ2-7,TRBV7-2,TRBD2,ASSRLAAPYEQY
TRBJ2-3,TRBV5-1,TRBD2,ASSLANPSGDTQY
TRBJ2-3,TRBV29-1,.,SVRVGGWGSTDTQY
TRBJ2-3,TRBV7-9,.,ASSFAHPQY
TRBJ2-1,TRBV6-5,TRBD2,ASSYSILAGGRTHEQF
TRBJ2-3,TRBV9,TRBD1,ASSVGGQAGDTQY
TRBJ2-6,TRBV6-5,TRBD1,ASSLRTGFLSGANVLT
TRBJ2-2,TRBV6-5,TRBD2,ASSYKPAGAHTGELF
TRBJ2-1,TRBV9,.,ASSVVSSYNEQF
TRBJ2-5,TRBV20-1,TRBD2,SAPSGRVETQY
TRBJ1-1,TRBV10-2,.,ASSDYRNTEAF
TRBJ2-2,TRBV12-3/TRBV12-4,TRBD2,ASSEQTLATPGELF
TRBJ1-4,TRBV20-1,.,SARTVTNEKLF
TRBJ2-3,TRBV20-1,TRBD2,SASMGLAGGTDTQY
TRBJ1-4,TRBV6-1,.,ASSAAGIGKSTNEKLF
TRBJ2-7,TRBV4-3,.,ASSQDLSGTREQY
TRBJ2-7,TRBV20-1,TRBD2,SASKGSWLAGYEQY
TRBJ2-3,TRBV18,.,ASSPLKGSGGPSTDTQY
TRBJ2-5,TRBV20-1,TRBD2,SALAGEETQY
TRBJ2-3,TRBV5-1,.,ASSPQGVSDTQY
TRBJ2-7,TRBV7-9,.,ASSSSGGNEQY
TRBJ1-1,TRBV5-4,.,ASSLMVMNTEAF
TRBJ1-2,TRBV29-1,.,SVGSGYNYGYT
TRBJ2-1,TRBV3-1,TRBD2,ASRPLGAGTYNEQF
TRBJ2-3,TRBV20-1,.,SARGGKPDTQY
TRBJ2-1,TRBV6-1,TRBD2,ASNPIAGGPSYNEQF
TRBJ1-5,TRBV5-6,.,ASSRRDGNQPQH
TRBJ2-7,TRBV20-1,TRBD2,SATGLAGDLYEQY
TRBJ1-2,TRBV11-3,.,ASSSSAFYGYT
TRBJ2-1,TRBV5-6,TRBD2,ASSWRTSGYNEQF
TRBJ2-7,TRBV6-1,TRBD2,ASRPPTSGSTYEQY
TRBJ2-7,TRBV11-2,.,ASSRQEGSYEQY
TRBJ1-6,TRBV20-1,TRBD1,SARTGVLRSPLH
TRBJ2-3,TRBV20-1,.,SNERGSDTQY
TRBJ1-1,TRBV7-6,TRBD1,ASSIQGAGNTEAF
TRBJ2-1,TRBV7-9,TRBD1,ASSYQDRVEQF
TRBJ2-1,TRBV27,.,ASSNTGRPYNEQF